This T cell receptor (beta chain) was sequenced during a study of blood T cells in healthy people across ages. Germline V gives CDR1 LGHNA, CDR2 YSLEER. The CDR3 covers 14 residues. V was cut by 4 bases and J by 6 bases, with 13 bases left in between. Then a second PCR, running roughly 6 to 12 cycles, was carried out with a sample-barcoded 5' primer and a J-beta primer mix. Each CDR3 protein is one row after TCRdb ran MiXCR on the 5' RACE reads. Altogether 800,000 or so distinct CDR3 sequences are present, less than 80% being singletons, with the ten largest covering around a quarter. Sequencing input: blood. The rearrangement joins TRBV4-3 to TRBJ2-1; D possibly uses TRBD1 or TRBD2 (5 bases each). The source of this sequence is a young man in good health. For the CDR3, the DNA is TGCGCCAGCAGCCTCCACCGGGACGTCAATGAGCAGTTCTTC. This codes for CASSLHRDVNEQFF.